This T cell receptor (beta chain) was identified during a study of T cell responses to AZD1222 COVID-19 vaccine. The V gene lost 6 bases and the J gene lost 4 bases, with 15 bases spanning the gap. Germline lookup yields CDR1 MNHNS and CDR2 SASEGT. This CDR3 contains 15 residues. About this clone itself: Its target is not known.

Assay: immunoSEQ multiplex PCR; the TCRdb copy retains only in-frame clones and omits some. The sample holds some 80,000 clones, approximately 90% seen once. Whole-study results and caveats: CD4 TCRs associated with vaccination spanned spike, dominating at 160-218 and 743-854. Donors were mostly white British, more females; clonal diversity possibly underestimated. Spike-specific TCR breadth and depth both grew after two AZD1222 doses. AZD1222 recipients seropositive at baseline numbered only 5 to 7.

The clonotype originates from an adult who received the AZD1222 COVID-19 vaccine. The J gene is TRBJ2-2, the V gene TRBV6-1, with a possible D match to TRBD2 (5 bases). Sequenced here: peripheral blood, sampled 28 days after the second AZD1222 dose. The CDR3 region is CASSSQKEGTGELFF. CDR3 coding DNA: TGTGCCAGCAGCTCCCAGAAAGAGGGCACCGGGGAGCTGTTTTTT.